This T cell receptor (beta chain) was documented in a study of cytotoxic CD8 clonotypes in ibrutinib-treated CLL. Study as a whole: By median roughly 62 months, approximately 12 had progressed and about 15 stayed remitted; responses had been 2 complete and around 24 partial. Median treatment time before response sampling was over ten months, range 6 to 36.

A 1 in 200,000 to 1 in 1 million T cell depth was the sequencing target. Sequencing used immunoSEQ multiplex PCR; TCRdb keeps in-frame clones, though not all of them. The sample has over 120,000 clones, 70% to 80% seen once. The CDR3 is 16 amino acids. Looked up from germline, CDR1 is SEHNR and CDR2 is FQNEAQ (reference sequence). J lost 3 bases, V lost 5 bases, and 13 bases had no gene match. This sequence was found in a human donor with chronic lymphocytic leukemia. The sequencing here drew on PBMCs, taken after 24 months of ibrutinib treatment. The chain recombines TRBV7-9 with TRBJ2-7, with 7 nucleotides matching TRBD1. CDR3 protein: CASSPAPQGRHYEQYF. CDR3 nucleotide sequence: TGTGCCAGCAGCCCGGCCCCACAGGGGAGACACTACGAGCAGTACTTC.